The T cell receptor beta chain under discussion was sequenced for a study of regulatory T cells in long-lasting Graves disease. In the study overall: Antithyroid drugs had been given to newly diagnosed Graves' patients for under 3 months. Regarding the study as a whole: Patients with persistent Graves' had lower TCR diversity than newly diagnosed patients.

Stated time point: newly diagnosed GD, antithyroid drugs for less than 3 months. After RNA was extracted from PBMCs, the TCR library was made from it. It was by American Thyroid Association guidelines that Graves' disease was diagnosed. Patients were from an endocrinology department in Xi'an, China. Arm-PCR of CDR3 regions with iRepertoire HTBI primers generated TCR beta libraries. Each CDR3 protein is one row after TCRdb ran MiXCR on the multiplex PCR reads. The sample shows about 370,000 distinct CDR3 sequences, 15% to 19% of them seen only once. This CDR3 has 13 amino acids. V lost 6 bases to trimming and J lost 4 bases, with 12 bases between them. In germline, CDR1 is KGHSH, CDR2 LQKENI. This clonotype was recorded many times. Antigen: not known.

This material consisted of peripheral blood mononuclear cells (PBMCs), taken at new diagnosis, from a patient treated with antithyroid drugs. The TCR sequence derives from a female donor with Graves disease. The chain combines TRBV18 with TRBJ1-2, with D hard to call. In DNA, the CDR3 is TGTGCCAGCTCCACCGGAAATCTCTATGGCTACACCTTC. Protein: CASSTGNLYGYTF.